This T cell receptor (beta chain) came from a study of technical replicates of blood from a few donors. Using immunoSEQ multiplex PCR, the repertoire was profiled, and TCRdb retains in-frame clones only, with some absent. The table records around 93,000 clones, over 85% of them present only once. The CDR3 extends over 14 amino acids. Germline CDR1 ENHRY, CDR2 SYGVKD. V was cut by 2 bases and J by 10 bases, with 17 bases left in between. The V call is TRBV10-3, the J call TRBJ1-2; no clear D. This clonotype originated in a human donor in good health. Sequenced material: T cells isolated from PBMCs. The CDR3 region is CAISEEVTSTHYTF. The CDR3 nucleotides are TGTGCCATCAGTGAGGAGGTCACCTCGACCCACTACACCTTC.